Only one count was recorded for the clone carrying this TCR beta chain. Its antigen is unidentified. J gave up 6 bases and V 5 bases, and 9 bases lay outside the gene matches. Germline values: CDR1 MNHEY, CDR2 SMNVEV (reference sequence). The CDR3 is 16 residues long. The entry originates in a study of CD8 T cell repertoires and HIV-1 epitope variants. The protocol was immunoSEQ multiplex PCR, while the TCRdb copy is restricted to in-frame clones and leaves out a portion. The repertoire holds about 5,000 clones, with under 70% as singletons. The V gene is TRBV27, the J gene TRBJ2-2, with 10 bases that match TRBD1. The material sequenced was cultured CD8+ T cells derived from PBMCs. This TCR derives from a male donor with HIV. The CDR3 DNA sequence: TGTGCCAGCAGTCCTTCCGGGACAGGGGTGCCCGGGGAGCTGTTTTTT. It is translated as CASSPSGTGVPGELFF.